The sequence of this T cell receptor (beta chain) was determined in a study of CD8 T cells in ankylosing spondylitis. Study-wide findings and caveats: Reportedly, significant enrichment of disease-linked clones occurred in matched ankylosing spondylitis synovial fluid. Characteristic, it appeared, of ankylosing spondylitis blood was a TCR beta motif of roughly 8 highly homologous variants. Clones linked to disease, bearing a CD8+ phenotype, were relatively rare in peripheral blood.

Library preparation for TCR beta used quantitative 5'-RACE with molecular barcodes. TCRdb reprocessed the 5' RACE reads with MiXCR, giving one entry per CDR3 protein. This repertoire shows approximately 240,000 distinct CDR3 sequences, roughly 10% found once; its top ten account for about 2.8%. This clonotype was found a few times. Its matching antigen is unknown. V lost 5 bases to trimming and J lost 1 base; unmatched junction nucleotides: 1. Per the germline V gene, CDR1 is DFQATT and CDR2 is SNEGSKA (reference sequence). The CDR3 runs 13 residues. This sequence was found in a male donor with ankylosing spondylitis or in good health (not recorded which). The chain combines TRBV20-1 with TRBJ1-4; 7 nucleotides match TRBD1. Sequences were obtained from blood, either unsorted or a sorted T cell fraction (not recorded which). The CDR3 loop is CSARTGTNEKLFF. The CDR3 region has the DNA TGCAGTGCTCGGACAGGAACTAATGAAAAACTGTTTTTT.